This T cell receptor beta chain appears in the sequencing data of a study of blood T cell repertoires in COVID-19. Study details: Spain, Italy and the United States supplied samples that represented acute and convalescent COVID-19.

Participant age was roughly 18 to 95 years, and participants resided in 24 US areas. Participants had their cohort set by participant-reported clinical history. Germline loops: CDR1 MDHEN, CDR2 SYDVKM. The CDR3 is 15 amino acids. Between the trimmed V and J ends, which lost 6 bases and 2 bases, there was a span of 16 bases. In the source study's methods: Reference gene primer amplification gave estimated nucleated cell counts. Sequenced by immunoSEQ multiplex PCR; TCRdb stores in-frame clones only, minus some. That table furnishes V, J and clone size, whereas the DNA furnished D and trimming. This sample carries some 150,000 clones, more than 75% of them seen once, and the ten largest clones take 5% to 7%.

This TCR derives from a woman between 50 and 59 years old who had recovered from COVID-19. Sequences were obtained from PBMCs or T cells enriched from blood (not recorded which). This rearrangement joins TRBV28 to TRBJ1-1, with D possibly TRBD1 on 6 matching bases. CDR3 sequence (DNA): TGTGCCAGCAGACCCCCGACAGGCTCAAACACTGAAGCTTTCTTT. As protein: CASRPPTGSNTEAFF.